The 22 T cell receptor beta chains presented below share a single source sample, sequenced in a study of T cell responses to AZD1222 COVID-19 vaccine. The assay was immunoSEQ multiplex PCR, and TCRdb's table has in-frame clones only and misses some. The sample holds 90,000 to 120,000 clones, 87% seen once. This specimen consisted of peripheral blood, obtained 28 days after the second AZD1222 dose. Receptors were obtained from an adult who received the AZD1222 COVID-19 vaccine.

The count of this clone is one. V and J are TRBV5-5 and TRBJ2-7, with 8 bases fitting TRBD1. The CDR3 is 14 amino acids. J lost 1 base, V lost 5 bases, and 5 bases had no gene match. CDR1 is SGHKS, CDR2 YYEKEE, per germline (reference sequence). The CDR3 DNA reads TGTGCCAGCAGTGATAGGACAGGGTCCTACGAGCAGTACTTC. Its protein is CASSDRTGSYEQYF.

The chain combines TRBV19 with TRBJ1-1; a weak D match, TRBD1 (5 bases). The CDR3 loop spans 13 amino acids. CDR1 is LNHDA and CDR2 is SQIVND in the germline V gene (reference sequence). Trimming removed 3 bases from V and 3 bases from J, with 8 bases in between. The CDR3 DNA reads TGTGCCAGTAGTATGGGACTGGACACTGAAGCTTTCTTT. Amino acids: CASSMGLDTEAFF.

This sequence joins TRBV28 and TRBJ1-2; 10 bases fit TRBD1. Per germline, CDR1 MDHEN and CDR2 SYDVKM. The CDR3 totals 16 residues. The junction had 9 bases not matched to a gene; V was cut back by 6 bases and J by 2 bases. The CDR3 sequence is CASRPGQGPLNYGYTF. Written as DNA, the CDR3 is TGTGCCAGCAGGCCGGGACAGGGGCCTCTAAACTATGGCTACACCTTC.

The chain joins TRBV15 to TRBJ1-5, with D hard to call. This CDR3 is built from 13 residues. Germline CDR1 is LNHNV and CDR2 is YYDKDF (reference sequence). V shed 1 base and J shed 6 bases, with 7 bases lying between them. CDR3: CATSRARAQPQHF. Written as DNA, the CDR3 is TGTGCCACCAGCAGAGCGAGGGCTCAGCCCCAGCATTTT. The full variable domain, its missing parts supplied by reference TRBV15 and TRBJ1-5, is DAMVIQNPRYQVTQFGKPVTLSCSQTLNHNVMYWYQQKSSQAPKLLFHYYDKDFNNEADTPDNFQSRRPNTSFCFLDIRSPGLGDTAMYLCATSRARAQPQHFGDGTRLSIL.

This clone was found once. CDR3 nucleotide sequence: TGTGCCTGGAACCGGGACTTGCGATCCTACGAGCAGTACTTC. Amino acids: CAWNRDLRSYEQYF. The rearrangement uses TRBV30 and TRBJ2-7; D perhaps matches TRBD2 (6 bases). From germline, CDR1 is GTSNPN and CDR2 SVGIG (reference sequence). V lost 4 bases and J lost 1, with 14 bases in between. This CDR3 has 14 residues.

The chain links TRBV7-9 to TRBJ2-1; D remains unclear. The germline V gene encodes CDR1 SEHNR and CDR2 FQNEAQ (reference sequence). V dropped 8 bases and J dropped 6 bases, with 20 bases sitting between them. This CDR3 is 15 amino acids long. As DNA, the CDR3 is TGTGCCAGCGCGAAAGCGAGCCCCCAGATCAATGAGCAGTTCTTC. Protein: CASAKASPQINEQFF.

A remark on this clone: This specimen includes other DNA sequences encoding the same CDR3. The J gene is TRBJ2-3, the V gene TRBV7-9; D uncertain. V was cut by 7 bases and J by 1 base, with 3 bases left in between. The CDR3 is 11 amino acids. CDR1 SEHNR and CDR2 FQNEAQ come from the germline V gene (reference sequence). The CDR3 nucleotides are TGTGCCAGCACGGGCACAGATACGCAGTATTTT. It codes for CASTGTDTQYF.

The sample holds a few counts of this clone. J is TRBJ1-6 and V is TRBV6-2 or TRBV6-3, with unresolved D. This CDR3 is built from 14 residues. V was cut by 0 bases and J by 8 bases, with 8 bases left in between. Germline CDR1 reads MNHEY; CDR2 reads SVGEGT. Here the CDR3 DNA reads TGTGCCAGCAGTTACTCGAGGCCGGATTCACCCCTCCACTTT. This gives the protein CASSYSRPDSPLHF.

This clone was observed once. This chain uses TRBV5-4 with TRBJ2-1, with D possibly called TRBD1 or TRBD2 (5 bases each). Germline CDR1 is SGHNT and CDR2 is YYREEE (reference sequence). V lost 0 bases and J lost 4, with 11 bases in between. The CDR3 spans 15 residues. CDR3: CASSLDGAAYNEQFF. CDR3 coding DNA: TGTGCCAGCAGCTTGGACGGGGCCGCTTACAATGAGCAGTTCTTC. Variable domain in full (rest from reference TRBV5-4 and TRBJ2-1): ETGVTQSPTHLIKTRGQQVTLRCSSQSGHNTVSWYQQALGQGPQFIFQYYREEENGRGNFPPRFSGLQFPNYSSELNVNALELDDSALYLCASSLDGAAYNEQFFGPGTRLTVL.

The chain joins TRBV9 to TRBJ1-2; D call uncertain. V shed 0 bases and J shed 0 bases, with 9 bases lying between them. CDR1 is SGDLS, CDR2 YYNGEE, per germline. The CDR3 length is 15 residues. CDR3 protein: CASSVVTDTNYGYTF. For the CDR3, the DNA is TGTGCCAGCAGCGTAGTTACAGATACTAACTATGGCTACACCTTC. Based on the CDR3 plus reference TRBV9 and TRBJ1-2, the full variable domain is DSGVTQTPKHLITATGQRVTLRCSPRSGDLSVYWYQQSLDQGLQFLIQYYNGEERAKGNILERFSAQQFPDLHSELNLSSLELGDSALYFCASSVVTDTNYGYTFGSGTRLTVV.

This clone was seen a few times. The chain carries TRBV7-2 and TRBJ1-5; maybe TRBD1 (6 bases). CDR3 length equals 13 residues. Germline values: CDR1 SGHTA, CDR2 FQGNSA. V was cut by 4 bases and J by 6 bases, with 10 bases left in between. CDR3 coding DNA: TGTGCCAGCAGCTCAACAGGGAGTCAGCCCCAGCATTTT. Translated: CASSSTGSQPQHF.

The rearrangement links TRBV28 to TRBJ2-2; D gene uncertain. The CDR3 consists of 15 residues. In germline, CDR1 is MDHEN, CDR2 SYDVKM. V was trimmed by 4 bases and J by 6 bases, leaving 15 bases between them. CDR3 DNA sequence: TGTGCCAGCAGTTCCAGATCCCCCCGGCCCGGGGAGCTGTTTTTT. Encoded protein: CASSSRSPRPGELFF.

This chain uses TRBV27 with TRBJ2-2; 10 bases are shared with TRBD1. Looked up from germline, CDR1 is MNHEY and CDR2 is SMNVEV (reference sequence). Unmatched junction bases numbered 27, after V lost 2 bases and J lost 6 bases. The CDR3 is made up of 23 amino acids. Written as DNA, the CDR3 is TGTGCCAGCAGTTTAGTGGGGACAGGGGAGTTAAGCGGGAGTTTTCAGCGTGCCGGGGAGCTGTTTTTT. Translated: CASSLVGTGELSGSFQRAGELFF.

This clone was observed once. The chain links TRBV11-3 to TRBJ2-1; a weak D match, TRBD2 (5 bases). The germline V gene encodes CDR1 SGHNT and CDR2 YENEEA. Trimming removed 1 base at V and 3 bases at J, with 10 bases between. The CDR3 spans 15 residues. In DNA, the CDR3 is TGTGCCAGCAGCTTAGGGGGAGAGAACTACAATGAGCAGTTCTTC. This gives the protein CASSLGGENYNEQFF.

V and J are TRBV7-9 and TRBJ2-2; no definite D call. The CDR3 is 17 amino acids. Trimming removed 5 bases from V and 2 bases from J, with 18 bases in between. Germline-derived CDR1 and CDR2 are SEHNR and FQNEAQ (reference sequence). The CDR3 reads CASSQRKGPKNTGELFF. DNA of the CDR3: TGTGCCAGCAGCCAACGGAAGGGCCCGAAAAACACCGGGGAGCTGTTTTTT. The full variable domain, rest sourced from reference TRBV7-9 and TRBJ2-2, is DTGVSQNPRHKITKRGQNVTFRCDPISEHNRLYWYRQTLGQGPEFLTYFQNEAQLEKSRLLSDRFSAERPKGSFSTLEIQRTEQGDSAMYLCASSQRKGPKNTGELFFGEGSRLTVL.

The V and J genes are TRBV5-1 and TRBJ2-7, with 8 bases matching TRBD1. This CDR3 region has 15 residues. Germline-derived CDR1 and CDR2 are SGHRS and YFSETQ. V dropped 3 bases and J dropped 2; count of bases not matched to a gene: 7. CDR3 loop: CASSSSTGVTYEQYF. The DNA of the CDR3 is TGCGCCAGCAGCTCGTCGACAGGGGTGACCTACGAGCAGTACTTC.

The CDR3 bases are TGTGCCAGCGGGACGAACGGGAGGGTCGACGAGCAGTACTTC. As protein: CASGTNGRVDEQYF. V gene TRBV28 combines with J gene TRBJ2-7, with 8 positions matching TRBD2. Germline V gene sequence: CDR1 MDHEN, CDR2 SYDVKM. With 8 bases clipped from V and 5 bases from J, the junction kept 11 bases outside the gene matches. There are 14 residues in the CDR3. Full variable domain (missing parts from reference TRBV28 and TRBJ2-7): DVKVTQSSRYLVKRTGEKVFLECVQDMDHENMFWYRQDPGLGLRLIYFSYDVKMKEKGDIPEGYSVSREKKERFSLILESASTNQTSMYLCASGTNGRVDEQYFGPGTRLTVT.

V usage is TRBV7-8 and J usage is TRBJ1-2; 8 nucleotides agree with TRBD1. The V gene's germline CDR1 is SGHVS and CDR2 FQNEAQ. The trim removed 4 bases at V and 8 bases at J, leaving 9 bases unmatched. CDR3 length: 14 amino acids. This chain's CDR3 is CASSSLDRADGYTF. The DNA for the CDR3 is TGTGCCAGCAGCTCGCTGGACAGGGCCGACGGCTACACCTTC.

V gene TRBV18 combines with J gene TRBJ1-1; D is unclear. The CDR3 extends over 14 amino acids. Trimming shortened V by 3 bases and J by 8 bases, and 16 bases separated the two germline ends. The germline CDR1 and CDR2 sequences are KGHSH and LQKENI. The chain's CDR3 is CASSPEGGRSEAFF. The CDR3 nucleotides are TGTGCCAGCTCACCCGAGGGAGGAAGGTCGGAAGCTTTCTTT. Based on the CDR3 plus reference TRBV18 and TRBJ1-1, the full variable domain is NAGVMQNPRHLVRRRGQEARLRCSPMKGHSHVYWYRQLPEEGLKFMVYLQKENIIDESGMPKERFSAEFPKEGPSILRIQQVVRGDSAAYFCASSPEGGRSEAFFGQGTRLTVV.

This CDR3 reads CASSQDDRIGGYTF. The CDR3 coding sequence is TGTGCCAGCAGCCAAGATGACAGGATCGGCGGCTACACCTTC. This sequence joins TRBV3-1 (or the pseudogene TRBV3-2) and TRBJ1-2; the D gene is possibly TRBD1 (6 bases). The V and J ends lost 0 bases and 8 bases respectively, with 13 bases between them. This CDR3 contains 14 residues. Looked up from germline, CDR1 is LGHDT and CDR2 is YNNKEL (reference sequence).

V gene TRBV5-4 combines with J gene TRBJ2-3, with 15 bases identical to TRBD2. Germline V gives CDR1 SGHNT, CDR2 YYREEE (reference sequence). V shed 0 bases and J 5 bases; nucleotides not matched to a gene: 7. The CDR3 covers 18 residues. CDR3 sequence reads: CASSLAWTSGRALDTQYF. As DNA, the CDR3 is TGTGCCAGCAGCTTGGCTTGGACTAGCGGGAGGGCCCTAGATACGCAGTATTTT.

The rearrangement links TRBV9 to TRBJ1-2; D might be TRBD1 (5 bases). This CDR3 contains 13 residues. V gave up 4 bases and J gave up 8 bases, with 15 bases separating them. Per germline, CDR1 SGDLS and CDR2 YYNGEE. DNA of the CDR3: TGTGCCAGCAGCTCCCGCCGGAGGGGCGGCTACACCTTC. Its translation: CASSSRRRGGYTF.